This TCR beta chain was sequenced for a study of shared clonotypes between healthy human individuals. Overall study findings and caveats: Donor clonotype sharing was expected to depend on sequencing depth.

As concerns this clone: What it recognizes is unknown.

Per sorted-subset replicate PCR, input was around 200 ng DNA, representing about 32,000 T cell genomes. Method: immunoSEQ multiplex PCR; TCRdb's copy keeps in-frame clones and lacks some. The table lists some 2,400,000 clones, approximately 96% of them singletons. The CDR3 is 12 amino acids. V gave up 0 bases and J gave up 8 bases, with 11 bases separating them. Germline CDR1 SQVTM, CDR2 ANQGSEA. The chain joins TRBV29-1 to TRBJ2-7, with a weak D call TRBD2 (6 bases). The sequence derives from a man younger than 30 in good health. Specimen: naive CD4+ T cells sorted from blood. Documented subset: CD45RA+ positively selected. DNA for the CDR3: TGCAGCGTTGAAGATGTGCGGGGCCAGCAGTACTTC. Amino acids: CSVEDVRGQQYF.